One sample yielded the 22 T cell receptor beta chains listed below, sequenced in a study of cytomegalovirus exposure and HLA in healthy donors. Primers: 60 Vbeta forward and 13 Jbeta reverse. TCRdb keeps only in-frame clones here, not all; method: immunoSEQ multiplex PCR. Counted here are around 160,000 clones, roughly three quarters occurring once; the ten biggest clones make up roughly 6.7%. Sequencing used PBMCs. These receptors were collected from a woman in her thirties or forties in good health and CMV-seropositive.

The chain couples TRBV30 to TRBJ1-2, with D uncertain. Trimming shortened V by 5 bases and J by 4 bases, and 17 bases separated the two germline ends. There are 14 residues in the CDR3. Germline lookup yields CDR1 GTSNPN and CDR2 SVGIG (reference sequence). The CDR3 DNA follows: TGTGCCTGGCTATCCGGGGTTGCGGGCTATGGCTACACCTTC. It is translated as CAWLSGVAGYGYTF.

V gene TRBV5-1 combines with J gene TRBJ2-1; 7 bases are shared with TRBD2. CDR3 length equals 13 residues. Trimming cost V 7 bases and J 9 bases; bases outside gene matches: 10. The germline gives CDR1 SGHRS, CDR2 YFSETQ. The CDR3 coding sequence is TGCGCCAGCGGTTCGGGACTATTCAGTGAGCAGTTCTTC. This codes for CASGSGLFSEQFF.

The chain carries TRBV28 and TRBJ2-5; D is perhaps TRBD1 (6 bases). The CDR3 has 15 residues. Germline CDR1 is MDHEN and CDR2 is SYDVKM. V dropped 7 bases and J dropped 5 bases, with 20 bases sitting between them. Here the CDR3 reads CASNPSGGQGETQYF. The CDR3 region has the DNA TGTGCCAGCAACCCCTCCGGAGGTCAGGGGGAGACCCAGTACTTC.

The chain couples TRBV11-1 to TRBJ2-4; the D gene is possibly TRBD2 (5 bases). Germline lookup yields CDR1 SGHAT and CDR2 FQDESV (reference sequence). The CDR3 is 16 amino acids. Trimming stripped 3 bases from V and 2 bases from J, with 14 bases between. The CDR3, as DNA: TGTGCCAGCAGCTTTGTGGGTGGAGGAACCAAAAACATTCAGTACTTC. Encoded protein: CASSFVGGGTKNIQYF.

V is TRBV10-3 and J is TRBJ1-2, with D unresolved. The V end was cut by 5 bases, the J end by 3 bases, with 13 bases between. The CDR3 loop spans 14 amino acids. Germline V gives CDR1 ENHRY, CDR2 SYGVKD. The CDR3 bases are TGTGCCATCAGTCGGGAGGAGTGGGACTATGGCTACACCTTC. It is translated as CAISREEWDYGYTF.

About this clone: Other DNA sequences in the same sample also yield this CDR3. This chain uses TRBV6-5 with TRBJ1-4; possible D gene TRBD1, 5 bases. V was clipped by 8 bases and J by 3 bases, with 16 bases between them. The germline gives CDR1 MNHEY, CDR2 SVGAGI. The CDR3 totals 15 residues. The CDR3 loop reads CASSPGQGSNEKLFF. The DNA of the CDR3 is TGTGCCAGCTCCCCAGGCCAGGGATCTAATGAAAAACTGTTTTTT.

The chain is built from TRBV30 and TRBJ2-3; D gene unclear. Trimming left V 2 bases short and J 0 bases short, with 6 bases between. From germline, CDR1 is GTSNPN and CDR2 SVGIG (reference sequence). This CDR3 has 13 residues. The CDR3 spells CAWSNWSTDTQYF. Here the CDR3 DNA reads TGTGCCTGGAGTAACTGGAGCACAGATACGCAGTATTTT.

The rearrangement links TRBV5-1 to TRBJ1-2; 7 positions agree with TRBD1. Trimming cost V 4 bases and J 4 bases; bases outside gene matches: 13. The CDR3 has 16 residues. Per germline, CDR1 SGHRS and CDR2 YFSETQ. The DNA of the CDR3 is TGCGCCAGCAGCCTAGAACCAGGACAGGCTAGCTATGGCTACACCTTC. Translated: CASSLEPGQASYGYTF.

The chain employs TRBV7-2 and TRBJ2-1, with D possibly matching TRBD1 (6 bases). V dropped 3 bases and J dropped 7 bases, with 10 bases sitting between them. The germline V gene has CDR1 SGHTA and CDR2 FQGNSA. The CDR3 totals 13 residues. The CDR3 loop reads CASSLGARNEQFF. The CDR3 region has the DNA TGTGCCAGCAGCTTGGGGGCCCGGAATGAGCAGTTCTTC.

This clone was picked up one time. The chain employs TRBV9 and TRBJ2-5, with 8 nucleotides matching TRBD2. V shed 4 bases, J shed 1 base, and the junction held 6 bases outside the gene matches. The germline gives CDR1 SGDLS, CDR2 YYNGEE. The CDR3 totals 15 residues. The CDR3 DNA is TGTGCCAGCAGCTCACGGGGGGGGGCCCAAGAGACCCAGTACTTC. Encoded protein: CASSSRGGAQETQYF.

This rearrangement joins TRBV9 to TRBJ1-2; 7 bases agree with TRBD1. The length of the CDR3 is 13 residues. From germline, CDR1 is SGDLS and CDR2 YYNGEE. V lost 4 bases, J lost 3 bases, and 3 bases stayed unmatched. The CDR3 nucleotides read TGTGCCAGCAGCACGCAGGGGGACTATGGCTACACCTTC. Encoded protein: CASSTQGDYGYTF.

This chain connects TRBV9 to TRBJ1-2; D remains unclear. The CDR3 runs 14 residues. Germline V gene sequence: CDR1 SGDLS, CDR2 YYNGEE. The V and J ends lost 6 bases and 2 bases respectively, with 14 bases between them. In DNA form, the CDR3 reads TGTGCCAGCACTCCAAGGACGGGAAACTATGGCTACACCTTC. Translating it yields CASTPRTGNYGYTF.

The chain uses TRBV5-1 and TRBJ2-7; 8 nucleotides line up with TRBD1. The J segment lost 5 bases and the V segment lost 7 bases, leaving 14 bases of the junction unmatched. CDR1 is SGHRS and CDR2 is YFSETQ in the germline V gene. The CDR3 is 15 residues long. The CDR3 DNA reads as TGCGCCAGCGCACCGACTCGGACAGGGTATAACGAGCAGTACTTC. This translates into CASAPTRTGYNEQYF. Supplemented by reference TRBV5-1 and TRBJ2-7, the full variable domain reads KAGVTQTPRYLIKTRGQQVTLSCSPISGHRSVSWYQQTPGQGLQFLFEYFSETQRNKGNFPGRFSGRQFSNSRSEMNVSTLELGDSALYLCASAPTRTGYNEQYFGPGTRLTVT.

This clone appeared a single time. This sequence joins TRBV4-1 and TRBJ2-7; the match to TRBD2 covers 11 bases. This CDR3 comprises 18 residues. The germline V gene encodes CDR1 MGHRA and CDR2 YSYEKL. V shed 0 bases and J 4 bases; nucleotides not matched to a gene: 11. The CDR3 nucleotides read TGCGCCAGCAGCCAAGAACCTTATAGCGGGGGGGGCGTGTACGAGCAGTACTTC. It is translated as CASSQEPYSGGGVYEQYF.

This clone was counted only a few times. V and J are TRBV10-3 and TRBJ1-1, with TRBD1 matching 9 bases. The junction had 2 bases not matched to a gene; V was cut back by 4 bases and J by 2 bases. The length of the CDR3 is 14 residues. The germline gives CDR1 ENHRY, CDR2 SYGVKD. DNA of the CDR3: TGTGCCATCAGTGCGGACAGGGGAAACACTGAAGCTTTCTTT. Its translation is CAISADRGNTEAFF.

This clone appeared a few times. For the CDR3, the DNA is TGTGCCAGCAGGGAACAGGGGGTTGGCTACACCTTC. This translates into CASREQGVGYTF. This rearrangement joins TRBV6-1 to TRBJ1-2; TRBD1 matches 8 bases. The CDR3 has 12 amino acids. V lost 6 bases and J lost 7; bases outside the gene matches: 4. CDR1 MNHNS and CDR2 SASEGT come from the germline V gene.

This clone was counted between two and nine times. V gene TRBV12-5 combines with J gene TRBJ1-2; D uncertain. V was cut by 5 bases and J by 6 bases, with 19 bases left in between. Germline lookup yields CDR1 LGHNT and CDR2 FRNRAP. This CDR3 has 15 amino acids. The chain's CDR3 is CASGTYPSGGDGYTF. The CDR3 DNA is TGTGCTAGTGGTACCTATCCTAGTGGCGGTGATGGCTACACCTTC. Variable domain in full (rest from reference TRBV12-5 and TRBJ1-2): DARVTQTPRHKVTEMGQEVTMRCQPILGHNTVFWYRQTMMQGLELLAYFRNRAPLDDSGMPKDRFSAEMPDATLATLKIQPSEPRDSAVYFCASGTYPSGGDGYTFGSGTRLTVV.

The rearrangement uses TRBV27 and TRBJ1-6; D call uncertain. Germline loops: CDR1 MNHEY, CDR2 SMNVEV (reference sequence). Trimming pared 5 bases from V and 4 bases from J, leaving 6 bases between. The CDR3 totals 13 residues. The CDR3: CASSIQYNSPLHF. CDR3 bases: TGTGCCAGCAGTATACAATATAATTCACCCCTCCACTTT.

The chain employs TRBV7-2 and TRBJ1-4, with a possible D match to TRBD1 (6 bases). Germline CDR1 reads SGHTA; CDR2 reads FQGNSA. The CDR3 extends over 14 amino acids. The germline V and J ends were trimmed by 5 bases and 11 bases, with 18 bases remaining between them. The chain's CDR3 is CASSVQPGHPKLFF. The CDR3 DNA is TGTGCCAGCAGCGTACAACCGGGACACCCGAAACTGTTTTTT.

The CDR3 loop is CASSPQSGTEGYTF. The CDR3 DNA sequence: TGTGCCAGCAGCCCCCAATCAGGGACTGAGGGCTACACCTTC. This rearrangement joins TRBV2 to TRBJ1-2; D perhaps matches TRBD1 (5 bases). Per germline, CDR1 SNHLY and CDR2 FYNNEI. The V and J ends lost 6 bases and 8 bases respectively, with 19 bases between them. The CDR3 is made up of 14 amino acids.

This sequence joins TRBV2 and TRBJ2-1; D not resolved. The V gene's germline CDR1 is SNHLY and CDR2 FYNNEI. Trimming shortened V by 11 bases and J by 0 bases, and 11 bases separated the two germline ends. The CDR3 extends over 13 amino acids. The CDR3 nucleotides are TGTGCCGGTTCTCGTAGCTCCTACAATGAGCAGTTCTTC. Amino acid sequence: CAGSRSSYNEQFF.

This clone was detected only a few times. The genes are TRBV5-1 and TRBJ2-5; 10 positions agree with TRBD2. The CDR3 sequence is 15 residues long. The V gene's germline CDR1 is SGHRS and CDR2 YFSETQ. With 1 base clipped from V and 5 bases from J, the junction kept 5 bases outside the gene matches. CDR3 protein: CASSLWGTSVETQYF. Written as DNA, the CDR3 is TGCGCCAGCAGCTTGTGGGGGACTAGCGTTGAGACCCAGTACTTC.